Listed below are T cell receptor beta chains from one sample, sequenced in a study of T-cell memory formation after mild COVID-19. MiXCR, run by TCRdb on the 5' RACE reads, gives a single entry per CDR3 protein. The table shows about 150,000 distinct CDR3 sequences, with under 30% occurring only once. Sequenced input: PBMCs or a T cell subset sorted from them (not recorded which). The source is an adult woman who had mild COVID-19 (a few samples of this study predate the infection). Cell type and time point are not known. Each CDR3 is given without its conserved first and last residue.

v_gene,j_gene,CDR3aa
TRBV27,TRBJ2-7,ASSFGDSHEQY
TRBV20-1,TRBJ1-2,SARVDAYGYT
TRBV5-1,TRBJ1-1,ASSRSTGNTEAF
TRBV7-6,TRBJ2-7,ASSWDRDDEQY
TRBV7-9,TRBJ2-1,ASSPRTYNEQF
TRBV19,TRBJ2-7,ASSKTGFSYEQY
TRBV11-3,TRBJ2-3,ASSDGTITDTQY
TRBV4-1,TRBJ2-7,ASSRGTGAYEQY
TRBV27,TRBJ1-2,ASSLSARGLYGYT
TRBV13,TRBJ2-1,ASSLGLSGISSYNEQF
TRBV20-1,TRBJ2-1,SADPGLAGGYNEQF
TRBV7-9,TRBJ2-3,ASSRLAGGTATDTQY
TRBV12-3/TRBV12-4,TRBJ1-3,ASSYGPGNTIY
TRBV24-1,TRBJ2-4,ATSDPGGSGNIQY
TRBV20-1,TRBJ1-2,SAGNRGRAVGYT
TRBV24-1,TRBJ2-5,ATSDRQVSGSRETQY
TRBV7-2,TRBJ2-7,ASSTTGTGPYEQY
TRBV30,TRBJ1-2,AWSGGLGGYT
TRBV5-1,TRBJ2-1,ASSLVERNEQF
TRBV7-9,TRBJ1-3,ASPGRANTIY
TRBV5-8,TRBJ2-1,ASSLVVRGGDEQF
TRBV5-1,TRBJ1-6,ASSLGAGENSPLH
TRBV7-8,TRBJ2-2,ASSPPSGKTGELF
TRBV11-3,TRBJ2-7,ASSLVPYEQY
TRBV7-9,TRBJ1-1,ASSLDDKNTEAF
TRBV29-1,TRBJ2-1,SVDGRVGNEQF
TRBV11-2,TRBJ1-2,ASSFGRQTTGGGGYT
TRBV5-1,TRBJ2-7,ASSLGQIWY
TRBV7-6,TRBJ2-1,ASSLAGLAGSYEQF
TRBV6-5,TRBJ1-1,ASSYSQGDTEAF
TRBV12-3/TRBV12-4,TRBJ2-7,ASSSWFAGARYEQY
TRBV23-1,TRBJ2-5,ASSHPEGGSGQETQY
TRBV29-1,TRBJ2-7,SVTSGGNHEQY
TRBV7-6,TRBJ2-3,ASSLGGGADTQY
TRBV4-1,TRBJ1-2,ASSQAPGSLGGYT
TRBV12-5,TRBJ2-1,ASGLGYNEQF
TRBV10-3,TRBJ2-1,AISDPLAGGSYNEQF
TRBV7-6,TRBJ1-3,ASSLGQRYSGNTIY